The 25 T cell receptor beta chains below were found in one sample sequenced in a study of control samples from healthy donors and cancer patients. Profiled with immunoSEQ multiplex PCR; TCRdb holds only in-frame clones, not every one. The table lists 22,000 or so clones, more than 75% of them singletons. Material: PBMCs. These receptors all stem from a woman aged 60-70 years with head and neck cancer.

The chain has TRBV7-7 and TRBJ2-1; no definite D call. Trimming pared 5 bases from V and 2 bases from J, leaving 7 bases between. The CDR3 runs 13 residues. Germline V gene data show CDR1 as SSHAT and CDR2 as FNYEAQ (reference sequence). CDR3 DNA sequence: TGTGCCAGCAGCGCGACAACCTACAATGAGCAGTTCTTC. Translation: CASSATTYNEQFF. Together with reference TRBV7-7 and TRBJ2-1, the CDR3 gives the full variable domain: GAGVSQSPRYKVTKRGQDVTLRCDPISSHATLYWYQQALGQGPEFLTYFNYEAQPDKSGLPSDRFSAERPEGSISTLTIQRTEQRDSAMYRCASSATTYNEQFFGPGTRLTVL.

The V gene is TRBV28, the J gene TRBJ2-3; possibly TRBD1 for D (6 bases). The CDR3 consists of 14 residues. V lost 5 bases and J lost 0, with 9 bases in between. From germline, CDR1 is MDHEN and CDR2 SYDVKM. The CDR3: CASSPDRSTDTQYF. In DNA form, the CDR3 reads TGTGCCAGCAGTCCGGACAGAAGCACAGATACGCAGTATTTT.

J is TRBJ1-4 and V is TRBV5-4; D not certain. The germline V and J ends were trimmed by 1 base and 1 base, with 8 bases remaining between them. The CDR3 runs to 15 residues. Looked up from germline, CDR1 is SGHNT and CDR2 is YYREEE (reference sequence). The CDR3 sequence: CASSLYSLTNEKLFF. The DNA of the CDR3 is TGTGCCAGCAGCTTGTATTCCTTAACTAATGAAAAACTGTTTTTT. Combining the CDR3 with reference TRBV5-4 and TRBJ1-4 gives the whole variable domain ETGVTQSPTHLIKTRGQQVTLRCSSQSGHNTVSWYQQALGQGPQFIFQYYREEENGRGNFPPRFSGLQFPNYSSELNVNALELDDSALYLCASSLYSLTNEKLFFGSGTQLSVL.

The chain carries TRBV15 and TRBJ2-2; TRBD2 matches at 8 bases. The J segment lost 3 bases and the V segment lost 5 bases, leaving 5 bases of the junction unmatched. Germline assignment: CDR1 LNHNV and CDR2 YYDKDF (reference sequence). This CDR3 has 15 amino acids. CDR3: CATSVGTRDTGELFF. CDR3 nucleotides: TGTGCCACCAGCGTCGGGACTAGAGACACCGGGGAGCTGTTTTTT.

CDR3 DNA: TGTGCCATCGGGACGGGACCGCCCTACGAGCAGTACTTC. Translating gives CAIGTGPPYEQYF. J is TRBJ2-7 and V is TRBV10-3; D is tentatively TRBD1 or TRBD2 (5 bases each). V was pared by 8 bases and J by 2 bases, with 13 bases between. This CDR3 is built from 13 residues. Germline values: CDR1 ENHRY, CDR2 SYGVKD.

The chain links TRBV7-9 to TRBJ2-7; D gene unclear. V dropped 1 base and J dropped 13 bases, with 14 bases sitting between them. Looked up from germline, CDR1 is SEHNR and CDR2 is FQNEAQ (reference sequence). CDR3 length equals 12 residues. The CDR3 DNA follows: TGTGCCAGCAGCTTAGAACGGAGCCGGGCTTACTTC. Translated: CASSLERSRAYF.

This rearrangement joins TRBV9 to TRBJ2-7; D remains unclear. Deletions cut 3 bases from V and 2 bases from J, with 12 bases between. Germline V gene data show CDR1 as SGDLS and CDR2 as YYNGEE. The CDR3 consists of 14 residues. The CDR3 DNA reads as TGTGCCAGCAGCGCCCTTGAAGGTCCCTACGAGCAGTACTTC. It translates to CASSALEGPYEQYF. Complete variable domain (other parts from reference TRBV9 and TRBJ2-7): DSGVTQTPKHLITATGQRVTLRCSPRSGDLSVYWYQQSLDQGLQFLIQYYNGEERAKGNILERFSAQQFPDLHSELNLSSLELGDSALYFCASSALEGPYEQYFGPGTRLTVT.

The chain employs TRBV27 and TRBJ2-7; D gene unclear. Per the germline V gene, CDR1 is MNHEY and CDR2 is SMNVEV (reference sequence). Trimming removed 0 bases from V and 0 bases from J, with 15 bases in between. The CDR3 runs 17 residues. The CDR3 DNA is TGTGCCAGCAGTTTATCGGTGGACCGAATTAACTCCTACGAGCAGTACTTC. Translating it yields CASSLSVDRINSYEQYF.

This rearrangement joins TRBV2 to TRBJ1-2; a weak D match, TRBD1 (5 bases). The CDR3 runs 15 residues. V shed 3 bases and J shed 3 bases, with 14 bases lying between them. CDR1 SNHLY and CDR2 FYNNEI come from the germline V gene. The DNA of the CDR3 is TGTGCCAGCAGTGAGAACAGGTCCCAATACTATGGCTACACCTTC. Protein sequence: CASSENRSQYYGYTF. The variable domain in full, with the rest retrieved from reference TRBV2 and TRBJ1-2, is EPEVTQTPSHQVTQMGQEVILRCVPISNHLYFYWYRQILGQKVEFLVSFYNNEISEKSEIFDDQFSVERPDGSNFTLKIRSTKLEDSAMYFCASSENRSQYYGYTFGSGTRLTVV.

The genes are TRBV4-2 and TRBJ1-4; maybe TRBD1 (5 bases). From germline, CDR1 is LGHNA and CDR2 YNFKEQ. Trimming removed 0 bases from V and 6 bases from J, with 14 bases in between. The CDR3 loop spans 16 amino acids. DNA for the CDR3: TGTGCCAGCAGCCAAGATTTGGACACAAAATATGAAAAACTGTTTTTT. Its translation is CASSQDLDTKYEKLFF.

This CDR3 reads CASSPLRRDQPQHF. CDR3 coding DNA: TGTGCCAGTAGTCCCTTAAGGAGGGATCAGCCCCAGCATTTT. The chain links TRBV19 to TRBJ1-5; no reliable D call. Trimming pared 5 bases from V and 5 bases from J, leaving 13 bases between. This CDR3 is 14 amino acids long. Per germline, CDR1 LNHDA and CDR2 SQIVND (reference sequence).

The chain recombines TRBV6-5 with TRBJ1-2, with 8 positions matching TRBD1. V was pared by 8 bases and J by 8 bases, with 7 bases of the junction left unmatched. The V gene's germline CDR1 is MNHEY and CDR2 SVGAGI. CDR3 length: 12 amino acids. CDR3: CASGQGSSGYTF. The CDR3 bases are TGTGCCAGCGGACAGGGATCGTCCGGCTACACCTTC.

A few counts support this clone. V and J are TRBV2 and TRBJ1-1, with D unresolved. V gave up 5 bases and J gave up 1 base, with 8 bases separating them. The germline V gene encodes CDR1 SNHLY and CDR2 FYNNEI. The CDR3 length is 13 residues. Here the CDR3 DNA reads TGTGCCAGCAGTACAATAGAGAACACTGAAGCTTTCTTT. Amino acid sequence: CASSTIENTEAFF.

J is TRBJ1-1 and V is TRBV28; D is ambiguous. The CDR3 has 12 amino acids. The V and J ends lost 1 base and 2 bases respectively, with 2 bases between them. Germline CDR1 and CDR2: MDHEN and SYDVKM. CDR3 coding DNA: TGTGCCAGCAGTTTATCAAACACTGAAGCTTTCTTT. It translates to CASSLSNTEAFF.

This rearrangement joins TRBV15 to TRBJ2-7; D call uncertain. The CDR3 covers 15 residues. V dropped 4 bases and J dropped 2 bases, with 15 bases sitting between them. Germline V gene lookup returns CDR1 LNHNV and CDR2 YYDKDF (reference sequence). DNA of the CDR3: TGTGCCACCAGCATTTCTTCCGGGTCCACCTACGAGCAGTACTTC. As protein: CATSISSGSTYEQYF.

CDR3 residues: CASSYSTGTRYEQYF. CDR3 sequence (DNA): TGTGCCAGCAGTTACTCGACGGGGACCCGTTACGAGCAGTACTTC. This rearrangement joins TRBV6-6 to TRBJ2-7, with D tentatively TRBD1 or TRBD2 (5 bases each). Trimming removed 0 bases at V and 4 bases at J, with 13 bases between. This CDR3 has 15 amino acids. Per germline, CDR1 MNHNY and CDR2 SVGAGI (reference sequence).

This clone was seen more than once but under ten times. The V call is TRBV5-5, the J call TRBJ1-4; maybe TRBD1 (6 bases). The CDR3 consists of 15 residues. The germline CDR1 and CDR2 sequences are SGHKS and YYEKEE (reference sequence). V was trimmed by 0 bases and J by 8 bases, leaving 14 bases between them. CDR3 coding DNA: TGTGCCAGCAGCTTGGAGGACAGCCCGGGAGAAAAACTGTTTTTT. Translated: CASSLEDSPGEKLFF.

This clone came up a few times. The junction differs from germline at one of its ends, possibly a read error. The chain is built from TRBV7-9 and TRBJ1-4; 7 bases agree with TRBD1. Germline CDR1 is SEHNR and CDR2 is FQNEAQ (reference sequence). The CDR3 extends over 12 amino acids. The CDR3 protein is CASSLVRDSPVF. CDR3 DNA: TGTGCCAGCAGCTTGGTCCGGGACAGCCCTGTATTT.

This clone was recorded only once. This chain uses TRBV28 with TRBJ2-5; 8 bases are a match to TRBD2. This CDR3 comprises 13 residues. The junction had 9 bases not matched to a gene; V was cut back by 10 bases and J by 5 bases. Germline assignment: CDR1 MDHEN and CDR2 SYDVKM. This chain's CDR3 is CATGDPGGETQYF. The DNA of the CDR3 is TGTGCCACCGGGGATCCGGGGGGGGAGACCCAGTACTTC.

The chain joins TRBV11-2 to TRBJ2-5; TRBD2 aligns across 8 bases. Trimming removed 5 bases from V and 4 bases from J; junction bases left unmatched: 9. The CDR3 has 15 residues. Germline V CDR1 and CDR2: SGHAT, FQNNGV. CDR3 nucleotides: TGTGCCAGCAGCCCAGGATACAGCGGGGGAGAGACCCAGTACTTC. Its translation: CASSPGYSGGETQYF.

This chain joins TRBV5-1 and TRBJ2-1; tentatively, D is TRBD1 (5 bases). Germline CDR1 SGHRS, CDR2 YFSETQ. V lost 5 bases and J 5 bases, leaving 14 bases between the germline ends. The CDR3 has 14 residues. The CDR3 sequence: CASRGASPHNEQFF. Written as DNA, the CDR3 is TGCGCCAGCAGAGGGGCCAGTCCCCACAATGAGCAGTTCTTC.

The chain carries TRBV5-4 and TRBJ2-7; D is possibly TRBD1 (6 bases). The CDR3 is 15 amino acids. Germline V CDR1 and CDR2: SGHNT, YYREEE (reference sequence). V lost 0 bases, J lost 0 bases, and 10 bases lay in between. This CDR3 reads CASSLAGDLSYEQYF. The CDR3 nucleotides read TGTGCCAGCAGCTTGGCAGGGGACCTCTCCTACGAGCAGTACTTC.

This clone was recorded once. V gene TRBV7-9 combines with J gene TRBJ2-1; tentative D call: TRBD1 (6 bases). The CDR3 is 16 amino acids. V lost 4 bases, J lost 7 bases, and 20 bases lay in between. Per germline, CDR1 SEHNR and CDR2 FQNEAQ (reference sequence). CDR3 DNA sequence: TGTGCCAGCAGCTCAGGTGTGCAGGGGTCTATAAATGAGCAGTTCTTC. Protein sequence: CASSSGVQGSINEQFF.

V is TRBV11-2 and J is TRBJ2-3; D gene uncertain. The V gene's germline CDR1 is SGHAT and CDR2 FQNNGV. Trimming pared 1 base from V and 8 bases from J, leaving 4 bases between. The length of the CDR3 is 11 residues. The CDR3 DNA sequence: TGTGCCAGCAGCTTAGTAGCTACGCAGTATTTT. This encodes CASSLVATQYF.

The DNA for the CDR3 is TGTGCCAGCAGCCAAGAACTGGAATATGGGACAGGGGCCGGGGAGACCCAGTACTTC. Residues: CASSQELEYGTGAGETQYF. J is TRBJ2-5 and V is TRBV3-1 (or the pseudogene TRBV3-2), with TRBD1 matching over 10 bases. V was clipped by 0 bases and J by 5 bases; unmatched bases: 15. Germline values: CDR1 LGHDT, CDR2 YNNKEL (reference sequence). This CDR3 spans 19 amino acids.